This T cell receptor beta chain was captured by sequencing in a study of beta chain features in type 1 diabetes. V was clipped by 6 bases and J by 0 bases, with 12 bases between them. Germline CDR1 reads SGDLS; CDR2 reads YYNGEE. The CDR3 covers 15 residues. Overall study results and limits: Equally in patients and controls, PCR might preferentially amplify shorter templates.

cDNA synthesis used the whole RNA isolate, giving expressed TCRB sequences. This table comes from immunoSEQ multiplex PCR, and its TCRdb copy is limited to in-frame clones, with some not included. The sample holds about 620,000 clones, about a sixth seen once. Notes on this clone: Its cognate antigen is unknown.

Purity (above 95%) was reached by all sorted populations. The clonotype originates from a man aged 18 to 30 in good health. The chain couples TRBV9 to TRBJ2-2; weak D call: TRBD1 (6 bases). Sequenced material: naive CD4+ T cells from blood. The CDR3 DNA reads as TGTGCCAGCACCCGGGACACACCGAACACCGGGGAGCTGTTTTTT. This sequence encodes CASTRDTPNTGELFF.